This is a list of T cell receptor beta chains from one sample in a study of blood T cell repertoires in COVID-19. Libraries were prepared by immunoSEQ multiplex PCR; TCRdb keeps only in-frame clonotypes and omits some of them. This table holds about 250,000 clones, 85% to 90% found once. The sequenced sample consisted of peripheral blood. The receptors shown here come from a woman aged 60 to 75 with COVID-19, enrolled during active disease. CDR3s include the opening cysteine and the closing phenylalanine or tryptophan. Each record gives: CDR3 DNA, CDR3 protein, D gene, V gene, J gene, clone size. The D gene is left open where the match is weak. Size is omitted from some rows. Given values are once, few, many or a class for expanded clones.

DNA: TGTGCCCTACTTGGGGGCGTCGGGGAGAGAACCGGGGAGCTGTTTTTT
CDR3: CALLGGVGERTGELFF
D: NA
V: TRBV3-1/TRBV3-2
J: TRBJ2-2
size: NA

DNA: TGTGCCAGCAGCGAGGGACAGGGGGTGCCCCCCACAGGAAACACCATATATTTT
CDR3: CASSEGQGVPPTGNTIYF
D: TRBD1
V: TRBV5-4
J: TRBJ1-3
size: NA

DNA: TGCGCCAGCAGCCACAGACAGGACTATGGCTACACCTTC
CDR3: CASSHRQDYGYTF
D: NA
V: TRBV4-3
J: TRBJ1-2
size: NA

DNA: TGTGCCATCACTCCTGACAGGGTTAGCACAGATACGCAGTATTTT
CDR3: CAITPDRVSTDTQYF
D: TRBD1
V: TRBV10-3
J: TRBJ2-3
size: NA

DNA: TGTGCCAGCAGCTCGACAGGGTGGGGCCTGAACACTGAAGCTTTCTTT
CDR3: CASSSTGWGLNTEAFF
D: TRBD1
V: TRBV5-4
J: TRBJ1-1
size: NA

DNA: TGCGCCAGCAGCTTGCCAACTAGCACTGAAGCTTTCTTT
CDR3: CASSLPTSTEAFF
D: NA
V: TRBV5-1
J: TRBJ1-1
size: NA

DNA: TGTGCCAGCAGCGTAACCGGGACAGTACCCTACGAGCAGTACTTC
CDR3: CASSVTGTVPYEQYF
D: TRBD1
V: TRBV9
J: TRBJ2-7
size: NA

DNA: TGTGCCAGCAGCCCCCGGGACTGGGCTCAGAAGACCCAGTACTTC
CDR3: CASSPRDWAQKTQYF
D: NA
V: TRBV7-9
J: TRBJ2-5
size: NA

DNA: TGTGCCATCAGTGAGTCGACTCCAGGGTCAATCAGGCATGAGCAGTTCTTC
CDR3: CAISESTPGSIRHEQFF
D: NA
V: TRBV10-3
J: TRBJ2-1
size: few

DNA: TGTGCCAGCAGCTCAGGGGGCTCTTACGAGCAGTACTTC
CDR3: CASSSGGSYEQYF
D: TRBD1
V: TRBV5-4
J: TRBJ2-7
size: NA

DNA: TGTGCCAGCAGCCCTCCCGGGGGTTACGAGCAGTACTTC
CDR3: CASSPPGGYEQYF
D: NA
V: TRBV7-8
J: TRBJ2-7
size: NA

DNA: TGTGCCAGCAGTTACAAGGAGTTAGTTGGCATTCAGTACTTC
CDR3: CASSYKELVGIQYF
D: NA
V: TRBV6-2/TRBV6-3
J: TRBJ2-4
size: NA

DNA: TGCAGCTTCCCCGGCCCGTGGCAGGAAAACAGCTCCTATAATTCACCCCTCCACTTT
CDR3: CSFPGPWQENSSYNSPLHF
D: NA
V: TRBV29-1
J: TRBJ1-6
size: NA

DNA: TGTGCCAGCAGTTACGGGGGGGGGAAACTTAATGAGCAGTTCTTC
CDR3: CASSYGGGKLNEQFF
D: TRBD2
V: TRBV6-6
J: TRBJ2-1
size: NA

DNA: TGTGCCAGCAAGGGGCAGGGCTCCTACAATGAGCAGTTCTTC
CDR3: CASKGQGSYNEQFF
D: NA
V: TRBV6-5
J: TRBJ2-1
size: NA

DNA: TGTGCCAGCAGCCGCGGGACTAGCGGGGGATTAGGGACAGATACGCAGTATTTT
CDR3: CASSRGTSGGLGTDTQYF
D: TRBD2
V: TRBV5-8
J: TRBJ2-3
size: NA

DNA: TGTGCCACCACGGCTTTACAGGGACAGGGGAATACGCAGTATTTT
CDR3: CATTALQGQGNTQYF
D: TRBD1
V: TRBV15
J: TRBJ2-3
size: NA

DNA: TGTGCCAGCAGACAGTTGAATGAGCAGTTCTTC
CDR3: CASRQLNEQFF
D: NA
V: TRBV6-5
J: TRBJ2-1
size: NA

DNA: TGTGCCAGTAGTAGGGACAGGGAAATCTTGAATGATGGCTACACCTTC
CDR3: CASSRDREILNDGYTF
D: TRBD1
V: TRBV19
J: TRBJ1-2
size: NA

DNA: TGTGCCAGTAGTACCCCTCGACAGGCATCCTTTCAGGAAAAACTGTTTTTT
CDR3: CASSTPRQASFQEKLFF
D: NA
V: TRBV19
J: TRBJ1-4
size: NA

DNA: TGTGCCAGCAGCCAAGGGACAGTCGCGTCCGGCAATCAGCCCCAGCATTTT
CDR3: CASSQGTVASGNQPQHF
D: NA
V: TRBV3-1/TRBV3-2
J: TRBJ1-5
size: few

DNA: TGTGCCAGCTTACCAAGTTTCACAGGGGGCTACAATGAGCAGTTCTTC
CDR3: CASLPSFTGGYNEQFF
D: TRBD1
V: TRBV18
J: TRBJ2-1
size: NA

DNA: TGTGCCAGCAGAAACAGGGTTGGTGAAGAAAAACTGTTTTTT
CDR3: CASRNRVGEEKLFF
D: NA
V: TRBV2
J: TRBJ1-4
size: few

DNA: TGCGCCAGCAGCTTGTCTCCTACTACCAATGAGCAGTTCTTC
CDR3: CASSLSPTTNEQFF
D: NA
V: TRBV5-1
J: TRBJ2-1
size: NA

DNA: TGTGCCAGCAGCTTAGGTGATGGAGGTTTATACGAGCAGTACTTC
CDR3: CASSLGDGGLYEQYF
D: NA
V: TRBV7-2
J: TRBJ2-7
size: NA

DNA: TGTGCCAGTAGTGGACCCCGGGACAGGGCCAGTCAGCCCCAGCATTTT
CDR3: CASSGPRDRASQPQHF
D: TRBD1
V: TRBV19
J: TRBJ1-5
size: NA

DNA: TGTGCCAGCAGCCCTATTGACACTGACACTGAAGCTTTCTTT
CDR3: CASSPIDTDTEAFF
D: NA
V: TRBV7-6
J: TRBJ1-1
size: NA

DNA: TGTGCCAGCAGCGTAGCAGTCCTAGCGGGCGAGTCCTACGAGCAGTACTTC
CDR3: CASSVAVLAGESYEQYF
D: TRBD2
V: TRBV13
J: TRBJ2-7
size: NA

DNA: TGTGCCAGCAGCTTAGGGACAGGGGGAAATAGCAATCAGCCCCAGCATTTT
CDR3: CASSLGTGGNSNQPQHF
D: TRBD1
V: TRBV13
J: TRBJ1-5
size: few

DNA: TGCGCCAGCAGCCAAACACCGAACACTGAAGCTTTCTTT
CDR3: CASSQTPNTEAFF
D: NA
V: TRBV4-3
J: TRBJ1-1
size: NA

DNA: TGTGCCACCAGTGATCACTTTGAGGGAGGAAATTCACCCCTCCACTTT
CDR3: CATSDHFEGGNSPLHF
D: NA
V: TRBV24-1
J: TRBJ1-6
size: NA

DNA: TGCGCCAGCAGCCAAGGGGGAGGCCTAGCGGGGACCCGGGAGCTGTTTTTT
CDR3: CASSQGGGLAGTRELFF
D: TRBD2
V: TRBV4-3
J: TRBJ2-2
size: NA

DNA: TGTGCCAGCAGCTTGCGAGGGTTGGTGAACACTGAAGCTTTCTTT
CDR3: CASSLRGLVNTEAFF
D: NA
V: TRBV11-2
J: TRBJ1-1
size: NA

DNA: TGTGCCAGCAGCGTAGGGCGGGGGCCCGCTAGCACAGATACGCAGTATTTT
CDR3: CASSVGRGPASTDTQYF
D: NA
V: TRBV9
J: TRBJ2-3
size: NA

DNA: TGCAGCGTCCCAACCGGGACAGGGGTTTACAATGAGCAGTTCTTC
CDR3: CSVPTGTGVYNEQFF
D: TRBD1
V: TRBV29-1
J: TRBJ2-1
size: NA

DNA: TGCGCCAGCAGCTTGTTGGGTGGGGCCTCTGGAAACACCATATATTTT
CDR3: CASSLLGGASGNTIYF
D: NA
V: TRBV5-1
J: TRBJ1-3
size: NA

DNA: TGTGCCAGCAGTGGGGGCCTAGGGGAGCAGTTCTTC
CDR3: CASSGGLGEQFF
D: NA
V: TRBV6-2/TRBV6-3
J: TRBJ2-1
size: NA

DNA: TGTGCCAGCAGCTATAGGCCGGGAACGAATCAGCCCCAGCATTTT
CDR3: CASSYRPGTNQPQHF
D: NA
V: TRBV7-2
J: TRBJ1-5
size: once

DNA: TGTGCCAGTAGTACTTGGGGGCAAGGCTACACCTTC
CDR3: CASSTWGQGYTF
D: NA
V: TRBV19
J: TRBJ1-2
size: once

DNA: TGTGCCAGCAGCACTAGGGTTTTAGCGGGCCATGAGAGCTCCTACAATGAGCAGTTCTTC
CDR3: CASSTRVLAGHESSYNEQFF
D: TRBD2
V: TRBV7-6
J: TRBJ2-1
size: NA

DNA: TGTGCCAGCAGCGCTAAGGGACTAGCGATCGATGAGCAGTTCTTC
CDR3: CASSAKGLAIDEQFF
D: TRBD2
V: TRBV7-9
J: TRBJ2-1
size: NA

DNA: TGCAGCGTAGGGGACAGTCTCAATCAGCCCCAGCATTTT
CDR3: CSVGDSLNQPQHF
D: TRBD1
V: TRBV29-1
J: TRBJ1-5
size: NA

DNA: TGTGCCAGCAGCCAATTACAGGGGGAAGCTTTCTTT
CDR3: CASSQLQGEAFF
D: TRBD1
V: TRBV3-1/TRBV3-2
J: TRBJ1-1
size: once

DNA: TGTGCCAGCAGCTTGGGACATACCGGGGAGCTGTTTTTT
CDR3: CASSLGHTGELFF
D: NA
V: TRBV5-4
J: TRBJ2-2
size: NA

DNA: TGTGCCTGGAGTGTAGGGGTGAGCTCTGGAAACACCATATATTTT
CDR3: CAWSVGVSSGNTIYF
D: NA
V: TRBV30
J: TRBJ1-3
size: NA